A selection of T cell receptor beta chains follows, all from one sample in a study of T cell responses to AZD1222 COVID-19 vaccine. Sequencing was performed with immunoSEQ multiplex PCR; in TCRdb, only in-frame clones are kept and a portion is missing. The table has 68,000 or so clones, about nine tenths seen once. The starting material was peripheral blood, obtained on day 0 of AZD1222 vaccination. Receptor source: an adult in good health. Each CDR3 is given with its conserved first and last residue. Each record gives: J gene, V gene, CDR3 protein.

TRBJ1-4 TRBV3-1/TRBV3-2 CASSPSVTDEKLFF
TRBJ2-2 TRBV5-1 CASSFGHSNTGELFF
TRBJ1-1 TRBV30 CAWSVLGGLKNTEAFF
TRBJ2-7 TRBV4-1 CASSQDWAGVTSYEQYF
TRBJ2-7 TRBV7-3 CASSWGLGYEQYF
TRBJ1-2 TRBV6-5 CASSTRTPQGYGYTF
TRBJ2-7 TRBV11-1 CASSSGTGFYEQYF
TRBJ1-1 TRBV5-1 CASSLGDIPNTEAFF
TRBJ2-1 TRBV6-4 CASSVASGGNEQFF
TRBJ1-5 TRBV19 CASRENRGNQPQHF
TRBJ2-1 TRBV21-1 CASSEGVSGPISYNEQFF
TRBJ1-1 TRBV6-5 CASSYRGDTEAFF
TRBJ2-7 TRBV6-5 CASSQLSYEQYF
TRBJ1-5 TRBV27 CASSSTGGNQPQHF
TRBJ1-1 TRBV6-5 CASSQGFGTEAFF
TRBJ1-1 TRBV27 CASIKLGGLETEAFF
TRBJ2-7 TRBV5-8 CASSFGVGFYEQYF
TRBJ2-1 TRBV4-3 CASSQDLVGTASYNEQFF
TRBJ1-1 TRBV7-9 CASSPSTIRGTEAFF
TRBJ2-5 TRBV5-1 CASSLALAGGLGETQYF
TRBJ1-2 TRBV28 CASFAGLYGYTF
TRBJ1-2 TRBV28 CASRLFGYAGGYTF
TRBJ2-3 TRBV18 CASSTAGQGTTDTQYF
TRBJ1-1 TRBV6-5 CASSYAAGRRGRAFF
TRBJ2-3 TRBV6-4 CASSERDFTDTQYF
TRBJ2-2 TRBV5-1 CASSTRTGATNTGELFF
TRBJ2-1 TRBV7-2 CASSLTGIEQFF
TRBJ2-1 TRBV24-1 CATSDWKSLAGEDYNEQFF
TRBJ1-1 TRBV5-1 CASSLGIEAFF
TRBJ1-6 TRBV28 CASTTGSSNSPLHF
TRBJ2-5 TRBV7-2 CASRLRDRQETQYF
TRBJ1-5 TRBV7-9 CASSPEGPGAYSNQPQHF
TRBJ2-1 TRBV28 CASSSLPQGINEQFF
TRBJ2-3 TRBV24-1 CATSEGGTDTQYF
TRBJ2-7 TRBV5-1 CASSPSGLALYEQYF
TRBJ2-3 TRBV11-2 CASSLPLGLTDTQYF
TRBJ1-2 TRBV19 CASTGLGYGYTF
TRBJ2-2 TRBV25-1 CASSELQGRTGELFF
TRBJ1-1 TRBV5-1 CASSAGSEAFF
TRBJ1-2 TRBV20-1 CSAQGGTF
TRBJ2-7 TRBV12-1 CASSPPLYEQYF
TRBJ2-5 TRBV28 CASSLLGSGRGYQETQYF
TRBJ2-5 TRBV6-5 CASSYSGGGETQYF
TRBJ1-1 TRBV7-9 CASSFLTTEAFF
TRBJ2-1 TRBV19 CASSIAGARHNEQFF
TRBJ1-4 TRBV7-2 CASSLNGAATNEKLFF